A selection of T cell receptor beta chains follows, all from one sample in a study of siplizumab effects on memory and regulatory T cells. Here immunoSEQ multiplex PCR was the method, and the copy in TCRdb shows in-frame clones only, minus some. This table holds 50,000 to 55,000 clones, about 93% found once. Sequenced material: CD8+ T cells sorted from blood. The origin of the receptors is a human donor in good health. CDR3s include the opening cysteine and the closing phenylalanine or tryptophan. D genes are given only for firm matches.

j_call,d_call,v_call,cdr3_nt,cdr3_aa
TRBJ2-3,NA,TRBV18,TGTGCCAGCTCACCAGCTTCAAGCACAGATACGCAGTATTTT,CASSPASSTDTQYF
TRBJ2-7,NA,TRBV28,TGTGCCAGCAGCCTCCTATTAACCTCCTACGAGCAGTACTTC,CASSLLLTSYEQYF
TRBJ2-3,NA,TRBV6-5,TGTGCCAGCACAAACCTGGGCACAGATACGCAGTATTTT,CASTNLGTDTQYF
TRBJ2-7,NA,TRBV4-1,TGCGCCAGCAGCCAAGCCTCAGGCAGGACCTACGAGCAGTACTTC,CASSQASGRTYEQYF
TRBJ2-3,NA,TRBV13,TGTGCCAGCAGCTTCCAGGGGAGCTCCACAGATACGCAGTATTTT,CASSFQGSSTDTQYF
TRBJ2-5,NA,TRBV6-1,TGTGCCAGCAGTGAAGGACCAAGCTACCAAGAGACCCAGTACTTC,CASSEGPSYQETQYF
TRBJ2-1,NA,TRBV19,TGTGCCAGTAGCGACGATTGGGGAAACGAGAACAATGAGCAGTTCTTC,CASSDDWGNENNEQFF
TRBJ2-1,TRBD2,TRBV14,TGTGCCAGCAGCCCGACTAGCGATGAGCAGTTCTTC,CASSPTSDEQFF
TRBJ2-1,NA,TRBV7-9,TGTGCCAGCAGCTTAGTGGATGCCACCCAGGGGGAGCAGTTCTTC,CASSLVDATQGEQFF
TRBJ2-7,NA,TRBV9,TGTGCCAGCAGCGTAGGGGGCGGGATTACCTACGAGCAGTACTTC,CASSVGGGITYEQYF
TRBJ1-2,NA,TRBV29-1,TGCAGCGTTGTCGAGAATGGCTACACCTTC,CSVVENGYTF